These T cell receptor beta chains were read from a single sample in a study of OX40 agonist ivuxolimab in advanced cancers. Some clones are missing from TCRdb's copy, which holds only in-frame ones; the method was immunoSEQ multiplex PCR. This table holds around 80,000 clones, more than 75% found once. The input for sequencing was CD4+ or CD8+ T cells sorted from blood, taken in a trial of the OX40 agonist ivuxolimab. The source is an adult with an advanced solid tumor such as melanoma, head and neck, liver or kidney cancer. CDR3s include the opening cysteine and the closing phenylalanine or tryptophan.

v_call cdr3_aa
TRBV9 CASSVMGTSGLDTQYF
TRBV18 CASSPGLAGAHEQYF
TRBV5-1 CASREQSNTGELFF
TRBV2 CASSHRNPNTEAFF
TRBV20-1 CSARDIHEQYF
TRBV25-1 CASSEFLRGRTYEQYF
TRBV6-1 CASSEGGPLGETQYF
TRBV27 CASSPRGKGTTDTQYF
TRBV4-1 CASSQGLAGVGTGELFF
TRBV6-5 CASSRTGWGQETQYF
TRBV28 CASTRRRTGELFF
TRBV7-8 CASSLRGDIRSPLHF
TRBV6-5 CASSSPRAPYEQYF
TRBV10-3 CASGVQETQYF
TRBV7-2 CASSLQIYGYTF
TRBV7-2 CASSFLSGGRTGELFF